This T cell receptor beta chain was sequenced during a study of cytomegalovirus exposure and HLA in healthy donors. Study overall: Unique TCRs numbering some 77 million, obtained from HLA-typed donors, made up an early data release. Among the 370 or so donors who were genotyped, 70% to 90% fell in the genetic ancestry cluster that is associated with self-reported Caucasian donors. Study-wide findings and caveats: Some TCR beta chains (164 of them) were listed as cytomegalovirus-associated. Confirmation was obtained in vitro that a few CMV-associated chains are specific for CMV antigens.

In germline, CDR1 is MNHNY, CDR2 SVGAGI (reference sequence). CDR3 length: 15 residues. V shed 8 bases, J shed 3 bases, and the junction held 8 bases outside the gene matches. The study ran its PCR with 60 Vbeta and 13 Jbeta primers. Data came from immunoSEQ multiplex PCR; TCRdb stores just in-frame clones and leaves some out. The table records about 120,000 clones, more than 65% of them present only once. The table lists this clone with a count of one. Its antigen is as yet unknown. The V and J genes are TRBV6-6 and TRBJ2-1; 9 nucleotides match TRBD1. This TCR came from a man aged 18 to 30 in good health and CMV-seropositive. The sequenced material came from PBMCs. CDR3 loop: CASGHGTGLYNEQFF. The CDR3 DNA reads as TGTGCCAGCGGCCACGGGACAGGGCTCTACAATGAGCAGTTCTTC.